The 12 T cell receptor beta chains in this list originate from one sample, sequenced in a study of blood T cell repertoires in COVID-19. Some clones are missing from TCRdb's copy, which holds only in-frame ones; the method was immunoSEQ multiplex PCR. The sample includes 200,000 or so clones, around 84% of them seen just once. The material sequenced was peripheral blood. These receptors were obtained from a human donor in a cohort sampled during active COVID-19.

For the CDR3, the DNA is TGTGCCAGCTTACGGGACAGGAACACTGAAGCTTTCTTT. It translates to CASLRDRNTEAFF. The gene calls are TRBV18 and TRBJ1-1, with 7 bases matching TRBD1. This CDR3 region has 13 residues. Per germline, CDR1 KGHSH and CDR2 LQKENI. Unmatched junction bases numbered 3, after V lost 7 bases and J lost 1 base.

The chain is built from TRBV7-2 and TRBJ1-4; TRBD1 matches at 7 bases. The junction had 4 bases not matched to a gene; V was cut back by 3 bases and J by 6 bases. This CDR3 comprises 14 residues. Germline V lookup: CDR1 SGHTA, CDR2 FQGNSA. The CDR3 nucleotides read TGTGCCAGCAGCTTCCAGGGGGATTATGAAAAACTGTTTTTT. Residues: CASSFQGDYEKLFF.

CDR3 residues: CASRGNQGQGLKLFF. CDR3 bases: TGTGCCAGTAGGGGGAATCAGGGGCAAGGATTGAAACTGTTTTTT. J is TRBJ1-4 and V is TRBV19; tentatively, D is TRBD1 (6 bases). Germline V gene lookup returns CDR1 LNHDA and CDR2 SQIVND (reference sequence). This CDR3 has 15 amino acids. V gave up 6 bases and J gave up 11 bases, with 22 bases separating them.

The V gene is TRBV19, the J gene TRBJ1-4; no firm D call. In germline, CDR1 is LNHDA, CDR2 SQIVND (reference sequence). Trimming took 5 bases from V and 0 from J, leaving 10 bases between them. CDR3 length: 15 amino acids. CDR3 protein: CASSEVASTNEKLFF. The CDR3 DNA reads as TGTGCCAGTAGTGAGGTTGCTTCAACTAATGAAAAACTGTTTTTT.

This chain links TRBV6-1 with TRBJ1-2; 8 bases are shared with TRBD1. Germline CDR1 is MNHNS and CDR2 is SASEGT. The CDR3 consists of 15 residues. The V and J ends lost 2 bases and 8 bases, in that order; junction bases with no gene match: 10. CDR3 amino acids: CASSEHGGQVGGYTF. As DNA, the CDR3 is TGTGCCAGCAGTGAACATGGGGGACAGGTGGGCGGCTACACCTTC.

The sample holds one count of this clone. This sequence joins TRBV7-9 and TRBJ2-1; a weak D match, TRBD2 (5 bases). Germline V CDR1 and CDR2: SEHNR, FQNEAQ (reference sequence). The ends were cut back, 5 bases at V and 0 bases at J, with 11 bases in the middle. The CDR3 contains 15 residues. This CDR3 is CASSAPGFSYNEQFF. CDR3 coding DNA: TGTGCCAGCAGCGCTCCGGGGTTCTCCTACAATGAGCAGTTCTTC.

The rearrangement uses TRBV7-8 and TRBJ1-2; 9 bases are a match to TRBD1. The CDR3 runs 14 residues. Germline lookup yields CDR1 SGHVS and CDR2 FQNEAQ. V lost 5 bases to trimming and J lost 8 bases; unmatched junction nucleotides: 9. This chain's CDR3 is CASSARTGAKGYTF. The CDR3 nucleotides are TGTGCCAGCAGCGCTCGGACAGGGGCGAAAGGCTACACCTTC.

The chain has TRBV5-1 and TRBJ1-4, with TRBD1 identical over 7 bases. Germline trimming cut 0 bases from V and 4 bases from J; bases unmatched to any gene: 3. The CDR3 contains 15 residues. The germline gives CDR1 SGHRS, CDR2 YFSETQ. In DNA, the CDR3 is TGCGCCAGCAGCTTGGCGGGACAGCTTAATGAAAAACTGTTTTTT. Protein product: CASSLAGQLNEKLFF. Full variable domain (missing parts from reference TRBV5-1 and TRBJ1-4): KAGVTQTPRYLIKTRGQQVTLSCSPISGHRSVSWYQQTPGQGLQFLFEYFSETQRNKGNFPGRFSGRQFSNSRSEMNVSTLELGDSALYLCASSLAGQLNEKLFFGSGTQLSVL.

V gene TRBV11-2 combines with J gene TRBJ1-5, with D unresolved. The germline V and J ends were trimmed by 5 bases and 4 bases, with 9 bases remaining between them. The CDR3 spans 13 residues. CDR1 SGHAT and CDR2 FQNNGV come from the germline V gene. The CDR3 loop is CASSHGLNQPQHF. DNA of the CDR3: TGTGCCAGCAGCCACGGACTAAATCAGCCCCAGCATTTT.

CDR3 residues: CASSWRSLETTNEKLFF. The CDR3 DNA follows: TGCGCCAGCAGCTGGCGGTCGTTGGAGACAACTAATGAAAAACTGTTTTTT. J is TRBJ1-4 and V is TRBV5-1; D gene ambiguous. The CDR3 covers 17 residues. V was pared by 3 bases and J by 0 bases, with 15 bases between. CDR1 and CDR2 (germline): SGHRS, YFSETQ.

The chain employs TRBV19 and TRBJ1-1, with no clear D. The germline gives CDR1 LNHDA, CDR2 SQIVND (reference sequence). Trimming took 7 bases from V and 7 from J, leaving 25 bases between them. The CDR3 contains 16 residues. CDR3 sequence reads: CASKDPPGLTNGEAFF. CDR3 DNA: TGTGCCAGTAAGGACCCTCCGGGGTTAACTAACGGTGAAGCTTTCTTT.

The chain uses TRBV3-1 (or the pseudogene TRBV3-2) and TRBJ2-7, with 10 bases matching TRBD1. Per germline, CDR1 LGHDT and CDR2 YNNKEL (reference sequence). Trimming took 4 bases from V and 3 from J; bases not matched to a gene: 6. This CDR3 is built from 15 residues. The CDR3 coding sequence is TGTGCCAGCAGCCGAGGGACAGGGGTTCTCTACGAGCAGTACTTC. This encodes CASSRGTGVLYEQYF.